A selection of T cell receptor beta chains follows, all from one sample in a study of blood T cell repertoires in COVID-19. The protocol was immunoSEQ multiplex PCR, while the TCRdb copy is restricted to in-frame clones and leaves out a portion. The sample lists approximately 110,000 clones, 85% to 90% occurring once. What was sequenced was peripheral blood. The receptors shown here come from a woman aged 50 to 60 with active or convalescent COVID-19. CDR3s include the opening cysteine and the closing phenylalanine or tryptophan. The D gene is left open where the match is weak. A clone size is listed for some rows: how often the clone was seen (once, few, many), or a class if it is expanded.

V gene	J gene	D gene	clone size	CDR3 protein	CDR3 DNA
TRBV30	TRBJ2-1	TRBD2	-	CAWSPTPGSGRAWVYNEQFF	TGTGCCTGGAGTCCGACCCCAGGGAGCGGGAGGGCCTGGGTTTACAATGAGCAGTTCTTC
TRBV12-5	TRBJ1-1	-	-	CASGRPGIQAFF	TGTGCTAGTGGTCGTCCCGGGATCCAAGCTTTCTTT
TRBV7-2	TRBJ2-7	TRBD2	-	CASSSRFGGKYF	TGTGCCAGCAGCTCGAGGTTCGGGGGGAAGTACTTC
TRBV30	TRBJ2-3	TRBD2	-	CAWKKGLASDTQYF	TGTGCCTGGAAAAAGGGACTAGCAAGCGATACGCAGTATTTT
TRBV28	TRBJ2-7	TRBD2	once	CATLAGNSYEQYF	TGTGCCACCCTAGCGGGAAACTCATACGAGCAGTACTTC
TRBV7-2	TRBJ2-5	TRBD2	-	CASSLVGGSETQYF	TGTGCCAGCAGCTTAGTTGGCGGGAGTGAGACCCAGTACTTC
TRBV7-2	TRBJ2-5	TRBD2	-	CASSTRLAGGGETQYF	TGTGCCAGCAGCACCCGACTAGCGGGAGGGGGTGAGACCCAGTACTTC
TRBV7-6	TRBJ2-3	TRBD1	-	CASSSGTGAADTQYF	TGTGCCAGCAGCTCCGGGACAGGGGCGGCAGATACGCAGTATTTT
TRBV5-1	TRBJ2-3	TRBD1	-	CASSRTGGVSGTDTQYF	TGCGCCAGCAGCCGGACAGGGGGCGTCTCGGGAACAGATACGCAGTATTTT
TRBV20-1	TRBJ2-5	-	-	CSARLKETQYF	TGCAGTGCTAGACTAAAAGAGACCCAGTACTTC
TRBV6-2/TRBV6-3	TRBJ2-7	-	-	CASSFRQADRQYF	TGTGCCAGCAGTTTCAGGCAGGCAGACAGGCAGTACTTC
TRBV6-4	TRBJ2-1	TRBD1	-	CASNSTGGSYNEQFF	TGTGCCAGCAACAGCACAGGGGGTTCCTACAATGAGCAGTTCTTC
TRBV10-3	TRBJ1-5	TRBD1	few	CAISVGDSYSNQPQHF	TGTGCCATCAGCGTTGGGGACAGCTATAGCAATCAGCCCCAGCATTTT
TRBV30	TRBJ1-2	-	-	CAWSLHGGAYGYTF	TGTGCCTGGAGTCTCCACGGAGGAGCCTATGGCTACACCTTC
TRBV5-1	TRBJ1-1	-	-	CASRPLKNTEAFF	TGCGCCAGCAGGCCCCTAAAGAACACTGAAGCTTTCTTT
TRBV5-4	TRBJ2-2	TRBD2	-	CASSLWGGRAPGAGELFF	TGTGCCAGCAGCTTGTGGGGGGGTAGGGCCCCCGGCGCCGGGGAGCTGTTTTTT
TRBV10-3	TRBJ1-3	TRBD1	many	CAADRGPGNTIYF	TGTGCCGCGGACAGGGGACCTGGAAACACCATATATTTT
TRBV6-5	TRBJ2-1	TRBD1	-	CASSYPTGANEQFF	TGTGCCAGCAGTTACCCGACAGGGGCCAATGAGCAGTTCTTC
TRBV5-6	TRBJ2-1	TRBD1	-	CASSWGAGTGSLRQFF	TGTGCCAGCAGCTGGGGAGCCGGGACAGGGTCCTTGCGGCAGTTCTTC
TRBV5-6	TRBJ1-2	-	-	CASSLDTNYGYTF	TGTGCCAGCAGCTTGGACACCAACTATGGCTACACCTTC
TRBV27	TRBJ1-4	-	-	CASSLDATSGVNEKLFF	TGTGCCAGCAGTTTAGACGCGACCTCGGGAGTTAATGAAAAACTGTTTTTT
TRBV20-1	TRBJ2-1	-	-	CSASLINEQFF	TGCAGTGCTAGCCTTATCAATGAGCAGTTCTTC
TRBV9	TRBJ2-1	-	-	CASSVGGPSSYNEQFF	TGTGCCAGCAGCGTAGGTGGCCCAAGCTCCTACAATGAGCAGTTCTTC
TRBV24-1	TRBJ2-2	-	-	CATSSTRTGELFF	TGTGCCACCAGCTCGACACGCACCGGGGAGCTGTTTTTT
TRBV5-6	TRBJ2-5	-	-	CASRSPGIMGETQYF	TGTGCCAGCAGATCTCCGGGAATCATGGGGGAGACCCAGTACTTC
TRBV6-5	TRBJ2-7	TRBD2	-	CASLPGTSGSYEQYF	TGTGCCAGCCTTCCGGGGACTAGCGGGAGTTACGAGCAGTACTTC
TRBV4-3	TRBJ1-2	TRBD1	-	CASSQYTGGRGYTF	TGCGCCAGCAGCCAATACACAGGGGGCCGAGGCTACACCTTC
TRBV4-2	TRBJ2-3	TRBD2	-	CASSLSLGAGGPNTQYF	TGTGCCAGCAGCCTTTCTTTAGGGGCGGGAGGGCCGAATACGCAGTATTTT
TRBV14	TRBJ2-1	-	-	CASSRRDFHNEQFF	TGTGCCAGCAGTCGAAGGGACTTTCACAATGAGCAGTTCTTC
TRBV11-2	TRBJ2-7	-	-	CASSPTPGGLSSYEQYF	TGTGCCAGCAGCCCGACCCCAGGTGGACTGAGCTCCTACGAGCAGTACTTC
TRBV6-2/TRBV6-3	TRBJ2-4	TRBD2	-	CASSYSASGGRRNIQYF	TGTGCCAGCAGTTACTCGGCTAGCGGAGGGAGGAGAAACATTCAGTACTTC
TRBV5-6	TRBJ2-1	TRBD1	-	CASSLGQGEIYNEQFF	TGTGCCAGCAGCTTGGGTCAGGGGGAGATATACAATGAGCAGTTCTTC